A selection of T cell receptor beta chains follows, all from one sample in a study of T cell responses to AZD1222 COVID-19 vaccine. Clones were sequenced by immunoSEQ multiplex PCR, and TCRdb holds only the in-frame ones, with some missing. The sample consists of 65,000 to 90,000 clones, roughly nine tenths of them appearing once. The sample in question was peripheral blood, obtained 28 days after the second AZD1222 dose. These receptors came from an adult who received the AZD1222 COVID-19 vaccine. Each CDR3 is given with its conserved first and last residue. Each record gives: clone size, V gene, J gene, D gene, CDR3 DNA, CDR3 protein. D genes are given only for firm matches. Clone size is stated in some rows and not others, as once, few, many or a class when expanded.

size: .
V: TRBV6-5
J: TRBJ2-1
D: .
DNA: TGTGCCAGCAGCTTACTCGGCGGGACGGGGGACGAGCAGTTCTTC
CDR3: CASSLLGGTGDEQFF

size: once
V: TRBV5-4
J: TRBJ1-2
D: .
DNA: TGTGCCAGCAGCTCGGAGACAGCTAACTATGGCTACACCTTC
CDR3: CASSSETANYGYTF

size: .
V: TRBV6-5
J: TRBJ2-2
D: .
DNA: TGTGCCAGCAGTTACTACGGAGGGTCGGCCGGGGAGCTGTTTTTT
CDR3: CASSYYGGSAGELFF

size: .
V: TRBV19
J: TRBJ1-5
D: .
DNA: TGTGCCAGTAGTGGCAATAGCAATCAGCCCCAGCATTTT
CDR3: CASSGNSNQPQHF

size: .
V: TRBV5-1
J: TRBJ2-3
D: TRBD2
DNA: TGCGCCAGCAGCCCCTTAGCGGGGGGGCCAGTTTTATCAGATACGCAGTATTTT
CDR3: CASSPLAGGPVLSDTQYF

size: .
V: TRBV24-1
J: TRBJ2-1
D: .
DNA: TGTGCCACCAAAAATCCGGGGAATGAGCAGTTCTTC
CDR3: CATKNPGNEQFF

size: .
V: TRBV3-1/TRBV3-2
J: TRBJ2-3
D: .
DNA: TGTGCCAGCAGCCAAGACCAGACCACAGATACGCAGTATTTT
CDR3: CASSQDQTTDTQYF

size: .
V: TRBV18
J: TRBJ2-5
D: TRBD1
DNA: TGTGCCAGCTCACCACTTCGGACAGGTCGGGAGACCCAGTACTTC
CDR3: CASSPLRTGRETQYF

size: .
V: TRBV5-6
J: TRBJ2-5
D: .
DNA: TGTGCCAGCAGCTTGATCGGGGGAGGAGAGACCCAGTACTTC
CDR3: CASSLIGGGETQYF

size: .
V: TRBV2
J: TRBJ1-5
D: TRBD1
DNA: TGTGCCAGCAGTGGACAGGGAGGGAATCAGCCCCAGCATTTT
CDR3: CASSGQGGNQPQHF